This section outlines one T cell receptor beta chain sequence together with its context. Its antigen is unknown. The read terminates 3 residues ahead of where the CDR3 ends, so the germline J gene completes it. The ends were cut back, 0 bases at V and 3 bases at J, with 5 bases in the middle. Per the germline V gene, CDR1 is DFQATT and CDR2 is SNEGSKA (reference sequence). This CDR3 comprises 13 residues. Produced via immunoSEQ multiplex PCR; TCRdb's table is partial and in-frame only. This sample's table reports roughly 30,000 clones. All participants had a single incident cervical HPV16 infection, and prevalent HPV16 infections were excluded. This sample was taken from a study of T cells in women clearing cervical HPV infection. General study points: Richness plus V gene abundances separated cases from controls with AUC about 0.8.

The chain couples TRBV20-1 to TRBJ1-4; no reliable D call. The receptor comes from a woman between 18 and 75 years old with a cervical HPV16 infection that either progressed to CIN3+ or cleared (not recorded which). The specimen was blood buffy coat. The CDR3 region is CSAREQPNEKLFF. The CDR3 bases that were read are TGCAGTGCTAGAGAACAGCCTAATGAAAAA.